These T cell receptor beta chains were read from a single sample in a study of T cell responses to AZD1222 COVID-19 vaccine. Here immunoSEQ multiplex PCR was the method, and the copy in TCRdb shows in-frame clones only, minus some. This sample has about 110,000 clones; about 90% occur once, and the top ten carry around 4.5%. The sequences come from peripheral blood, collected on day 0 of AZD1222 vaccination. The origin of the receptors is an adult in good health. Each CDR3 is given with its conserved first and last residue. The D gene is left open where the match is weak. Clone size is stated in some rows and not others, as once, few, many or a class when expanded.

D: .; size: .; J: TRBJ2-2; V: TRBV5-4; DNA: TGTGCCAGCAGCTTGTTCGGCCATCCCACCGGGGAGCTGTTTTTT; CDR3: CASSLFGHPTGELFF
D: TRBD1; size: .; J: TRBJ2-1; V: TRBV5-6; DNA: TGTGCCAGCAGCTCTGGGGGGTGGGACAGGGTGGTAAATGAGCAGTTCTTC; CDR3: CASSSGGWDRVVNEQFF
D: TRBD2; size: .; J: TRBJ2-7; V: TRBV5-6; DNA: TGTGCCAGCAGCTTAATTTCCGGACTAGATGAGTACGAGCAGTACTTC; CDR3: CASSLISGLDEYEQYF
D: .; size: .; J: TRBJ1-5; V: TRBV5-8; DNA: TGTGCCAGCAGCTTGGTTTCCGCCAGGGCGAATCAGCCCCAGCATTTT; CDR3: CASSLVSARANQPQHF
D: .; size: few; J: TRBJ1-2; V: TRBV21-1; DNA: TGTGCCAGCAGCAAACTCGGGGGTTGTGGCTACACCTTC; CDR3: CASSKLGGCGYTF
D: TRBD2; size: once; J: TRBJ2-3; V: TRBV6-6; DNA: TGTGCCAGCTGCCGGGGAGCGGGGCGAAGCACAGATACGCAGTATTTT; CDR3: CASCRGAGRSTDTQYF
D: .; size: once; J: TRBJ1-3; V: TRBV11-2; DNA: TGTGCCAGCAGCTCGGTACCCTCTGGAAACACCATATATTTT; CDR3: CASSSVPSGNTIYF
D: .; size: .; J: TRBJ1-3; V: TRBV7-8; DNA: TGTGCCAGCAGCTTAGACAGGAGCTCTGGAAACACCATATATTTT; CDR3: CASSLDRSSGNTIYF
D: TRBD1; size: .; J: TRBJ1-5; V: TRBV29-1; DNA: TGCAGCGTTGCCCAGGGGACAGGGAATCAGCCCCAGCATTTT; CDR3: CSVAQGTGNQPQHF
D: .; size: once; J: TRBJ1-2; V: TRBV27; DNA: TGTGCCAGCAGTATCCGTATTACTAACTATGGCTACACCTTC; CDR3: CASSIRITNYGYTF
D: TRBD1; size: few; J: TRBJ1-1; V: TRBV7-8; DNA: TGTGCCAGCAGCACGGACAGGGGGACAACTGAAGCTTTCTTT; CDR3: CASSTDRGTTEAFF
D: .; size: .; J: TRBJ2-7; V: TRBV2; DNA: TGTGCCAGCAGCCCTGATGAGGGGCTGGTCGAGCAGTACTTC; CDR3: CASSPDEGLVEQYF
D: .; size: .; J: TRBJ1-2; V: TRBV3-1/TRBV3-2; DNA: TGTGCCAGCAGCCAAGTTTCACAGCCCTATGGCTACACCTTC; CDR3: CASSQVSQPYGYTF
D: .; size: .; J: TRBJ1-2; V: TRBV7-2; DNA: TGTGCCAGCAGCTCAACAACCGGGACCGTCTATGGCTACACCTTC; CDR3: CASSSTTGTVYGYTF
D: .; size: .; J: TRBJ2-3; V: TRBV6-1; DNA: TGTGCCAGCAGTGACATCACAGATACGCAGTATTTT; CDR3: CASSDITDTQYF
D: .; size: .; J: TRBJ2-7; V: TRBV27; DNA: TGTGCCAGCAGTCCGTCCCCCTACGAGCAGTACTTC; CDR3: CASSPSPYEQYF
D: .; size: few; J: TRBJ2-1; V: TRBV5-4; DNA: TGTGCCAGCAGCGATCACGACAATGAGCAGTTCTTC; CDR3: CASSDHDNEQFF
D: .; size: .; J: TRBJ1-1; V: TRBV7-7; DNA: TGTGCCAGCAGCCCAATTATCTCAGGGATTGACACTGAAGCTTTCTTT; CDR3: CASSPIISGIDTEAFF
D: .; size: .; J: TRBJ1-1; V: TRBV14; DNA: TGTGCCAGCAGCCCCCGGGCAGTAGGGAACACTGAAGCTTTCTTT; CDR3: CASSPRAVGNTEAFF
D: .; size: once; J: TRBJ2-6; V: TRBV7-9; DNA: TGTGCCAGCAGCTTACCTGGGGCCAACGTCCTGACTTTC; CDR3: CASSLPGANVLTF
D: TRBD1; size: .; J: TRBJ1-4; V: TRBV5-1; DNA: TGCGCCAGTAGACCTGGGACAGGGATCGGACTTGCAACTAATGAAAAACTGTTTTTT; CDR3: CASRPGTGIGLATNEKLFF
D: .; size: .; J: TRBJ2-7; V: TRBV28; DNA: TGTGCCAGCAATCCTGGGACCTACGAGCAGTACTTC; CDR3: CASNPGTYEQYF
D: .; size: .; J: TRBJ1-5; V: TRBV2; DNA: TGTGCCAGCAGTGTCGAATCCTATCAGCCCCAGCATTTT; CDR3: CASSVESYQPQHF
D: .; size: once; J: TRBJ2-7; V: TRBV3-1/TRBV3-2; DNA: TGTGCCAGCTTAAACGGGGCGGGGGAGCAGTACTTC; CDR3: CASLNGAGEQYF
D: .; size: few; J: TRBJ1-5; V: TRBV6-5; DNA: TGTGCCAGCGCAGGCTGGGACAATCAGCCCCAGCATTTT; CDR3: CASAGWDNQPQHF
D: .; size: once; J: TRBJ1-2; V: TRBV6-5; DNA: TGTGCCAGCAGTCCGCCGTTTTTAAATCATGGCTACACCTTC; CDR3: CASSPPFLNHGYTF
D: .; size: .; J: TRBJ1-5; V: TRBV2; DNA: TGTGCCAGCAACTTGCGGGACGGGCGACAGCCCCAGCATTTT; CDR3: CASNLRDGRQPQHF
D: .; size: .; J: TRBJ1-6; V: TRBV28; DNA: TGTGCCAGCAGTTCCACCGGACACCACTCCTATAATTCACCCCTCCACTTT; CDR3: CASSSTGHHSYNSPLHF
D: TRBD1; size: .; J: TRBJ2-3; V: TRBV28; DNA: TGTGCCACCAGGGGACAGGGGGAGTCAGATACGCAGTATTTT; CDR3: CATRGQGESDTQYF
D: .; size: .; J: TRBJ2-6; V: TRBV4-2; DNA: TGTGCCAGCAGCCAAGGCCCGGACTCTGGGGCCAACGTCCTGACTTTC; CDR3: CASSQGPDSGANVLTF
D: TRBD2; size: .; J: TRBJ2-1; V: TRBV4-1; DNA: TGCGCCAGCAGCCGGGCGGCTAGCGGGTACAATGAGCAGTTCTTC; CDR3: CASSRAASGYNEQFF
D: .; size: .; J: TRBJ2-7; V: TRBV2; DNA: TGTGCCAGCAGTGAAGGAGGCGAGCAGTACTTC; CDR3: CASSEGGEQYF
D: TRBD1; size: .; J: TRBJ2-1; V: TRBV2; DNA: TGTGCCAGCAGACCTACAGGGGCGTACAATGAGCAGTTCTTC; CDR3: CASRPTGAYNEQFF
D: TRBD1; size: once; J: TRBJ1-5; V: TRBV6-6; DNA: TGTGCCAGCAGGCAGCCGGGGACAGTTAGCAATCAGCCCCAGCATTTT; CDR3: CASRQPGTVSNQPQHF
D: TRBD1; size: .; J: TRBJ1-5; V: TRBV7-9; DNA: TGTGCCAGCAGCCCCGGGACAGGGGCAGGGAATCAGCCCCAGCATTTT; CDR3: CASSPGTGAGNQPQHF
D: .; size: .; J: TRBJ2-2; V: TRBV27; DNA: TGTGCCAGCAGTTTAAATACTAGCCCGAACACCGGGGAGCTGTTTTTT; CDR3: CASSLNTSPNTGELFF